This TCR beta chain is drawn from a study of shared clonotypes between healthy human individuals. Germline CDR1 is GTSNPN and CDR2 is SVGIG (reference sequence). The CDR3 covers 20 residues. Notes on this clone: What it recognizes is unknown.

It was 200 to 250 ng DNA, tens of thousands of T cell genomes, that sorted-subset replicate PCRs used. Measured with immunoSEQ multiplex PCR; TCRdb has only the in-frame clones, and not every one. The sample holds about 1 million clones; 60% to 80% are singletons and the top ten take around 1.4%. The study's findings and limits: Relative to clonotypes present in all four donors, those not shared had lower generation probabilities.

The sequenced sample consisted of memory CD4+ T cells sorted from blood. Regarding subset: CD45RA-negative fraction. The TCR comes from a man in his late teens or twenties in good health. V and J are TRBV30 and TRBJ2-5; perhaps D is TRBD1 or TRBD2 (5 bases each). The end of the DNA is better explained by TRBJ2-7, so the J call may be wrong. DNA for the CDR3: TGTGCCTGGAGTGGTTACTCCGGGACGGTTACATCTTTCAGCTCCTACGAGCAGTACTTC. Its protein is CAWSGYSGTVTSFSSYEQYF.